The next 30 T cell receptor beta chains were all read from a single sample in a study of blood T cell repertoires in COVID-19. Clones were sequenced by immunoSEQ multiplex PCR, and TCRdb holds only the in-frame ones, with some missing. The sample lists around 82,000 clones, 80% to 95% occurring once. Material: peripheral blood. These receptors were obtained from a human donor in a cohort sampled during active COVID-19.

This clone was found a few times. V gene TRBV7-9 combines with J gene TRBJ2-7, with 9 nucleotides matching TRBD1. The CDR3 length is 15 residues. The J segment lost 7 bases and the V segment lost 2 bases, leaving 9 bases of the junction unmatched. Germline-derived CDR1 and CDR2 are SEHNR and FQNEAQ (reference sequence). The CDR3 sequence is CASSLLRDRVDEQYF. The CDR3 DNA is TGTGCCAGCAGCTTACTTCGGGACAGGGTAGATGAGCAGTACTTC.

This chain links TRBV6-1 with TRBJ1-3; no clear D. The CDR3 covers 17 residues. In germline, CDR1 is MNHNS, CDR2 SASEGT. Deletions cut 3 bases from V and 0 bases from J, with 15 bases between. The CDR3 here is CASSDPLLRDSGNTIYF. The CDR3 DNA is TGTGCCAGCAGTGACCCCTTGCTCCGGGACTCTGGAAACACCATATATTTT.

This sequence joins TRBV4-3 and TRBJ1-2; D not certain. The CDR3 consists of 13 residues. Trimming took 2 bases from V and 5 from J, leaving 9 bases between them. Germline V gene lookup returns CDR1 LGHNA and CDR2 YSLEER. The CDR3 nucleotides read TGCGCCAGCAGCCAATCTGGGCTATATGGCTACACCTTC. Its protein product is CASSQSGLYGYTF.

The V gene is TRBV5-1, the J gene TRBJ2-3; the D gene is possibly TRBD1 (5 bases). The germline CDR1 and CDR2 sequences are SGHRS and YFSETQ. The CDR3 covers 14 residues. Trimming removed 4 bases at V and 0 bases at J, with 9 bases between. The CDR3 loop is CASSPTVSTDTQYF. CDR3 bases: TGCGCCAGCAGCCCGACAGTTAGCACAGATACGCAGTATTTT.

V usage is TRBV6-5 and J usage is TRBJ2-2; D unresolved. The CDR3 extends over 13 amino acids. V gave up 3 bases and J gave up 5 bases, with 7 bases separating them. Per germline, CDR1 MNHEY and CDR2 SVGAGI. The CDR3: CASSYKRTGELFF. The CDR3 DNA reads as TGTGCCAGCAGTTATAAGAGAACCGGGGAGCTGTTTTTT.

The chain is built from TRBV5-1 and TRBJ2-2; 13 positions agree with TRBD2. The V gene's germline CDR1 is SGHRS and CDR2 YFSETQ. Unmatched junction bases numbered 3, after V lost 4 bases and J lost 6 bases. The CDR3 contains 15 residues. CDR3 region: CASSLLAGGPGELFF. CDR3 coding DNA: TGCGCCAGCAGCCTACTAGCGGGGGGGCCCGGGGAGCTGTTTTTT.

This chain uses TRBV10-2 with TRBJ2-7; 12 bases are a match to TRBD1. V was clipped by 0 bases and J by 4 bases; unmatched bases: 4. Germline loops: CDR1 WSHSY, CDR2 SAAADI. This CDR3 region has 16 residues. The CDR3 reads CASSESGTGGAYEQYF. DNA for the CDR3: TGCGCCAGCAGTGAGTCTGGGACAGGGGGCGCTTACGAGCAGTACTTC.

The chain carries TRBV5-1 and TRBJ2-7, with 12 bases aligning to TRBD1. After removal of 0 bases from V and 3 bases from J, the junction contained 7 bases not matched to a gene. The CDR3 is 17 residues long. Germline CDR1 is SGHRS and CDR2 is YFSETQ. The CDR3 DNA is TGCGCCAGCAGCTTGGCCAAGGGACAGGGGGCCTTCTACGAGCAGTACTTC. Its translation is CASSLAKGQGAFYEQYF.

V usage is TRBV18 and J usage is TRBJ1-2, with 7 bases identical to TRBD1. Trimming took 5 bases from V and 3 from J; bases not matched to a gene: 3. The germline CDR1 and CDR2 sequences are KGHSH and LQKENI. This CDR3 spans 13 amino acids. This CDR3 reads CASSRGPDYGYTF. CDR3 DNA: TGTGCCAGCTCAAGGGGGCCCGACTATGGCTACACCTTC.

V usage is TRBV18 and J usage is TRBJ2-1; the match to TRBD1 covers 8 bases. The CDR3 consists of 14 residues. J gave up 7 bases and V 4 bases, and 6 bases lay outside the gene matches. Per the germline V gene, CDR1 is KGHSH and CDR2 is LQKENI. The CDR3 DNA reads TGTGCCAGCTCACGCGACAGGGGCCGTAATGAGCAGTTCTTC. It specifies CASSRDRGRNEQFF.

The CDR3 DNA reads as TGTGCCAGCAGTCTAGGCGGGGGGATGGCAGATACGCAGTATTTT. Translating it yields CASSLGGGMADTQYF. The chain couples TRBV25-1 to TRBJ2-3, with 8 bases lining up with TRBD2. The CDR3 is 15 residues long. CDR1 is MGHDK and CDR2 is SYGVNS in the germline V gene. Trimming at V came to 5 bases and at J to 4 bases, leaving 8 bases not matched to a gene.

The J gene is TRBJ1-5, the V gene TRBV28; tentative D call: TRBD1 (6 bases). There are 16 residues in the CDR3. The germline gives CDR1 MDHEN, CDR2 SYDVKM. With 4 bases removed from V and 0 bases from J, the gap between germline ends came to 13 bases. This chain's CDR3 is CASSSRTVYSNQPQHF. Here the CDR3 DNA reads TGTGCCAGCAGTTCCCGGACAGTTTATAGCAATCAGCCCCAGCATTTT.

For the CDR3, the DNA is TGTGCCAGCAGTTGGAGCCGATTGGTTGGGACAGGGAGCTACGAGCAGTACTTC. Protein: CASSWSRLVGTGSYEQYF. The genes are TRBV28 and TRBJ2-7, with 9 bases matching TRBD1. This CDR3 is built from 18 residues. Trimming cost V 4 bases and J 3 bases; bases outside gene matches: 16. Per germline, CDR1 MDHEN and CDR2 SYDVKM. The full variable domain, completed using reference TRBV28 and TRBJ2-7, is DVKVTQSSRYLVKRTGEKVFLECVQDMDHENMFWYRQDPGLGLRLIYFSYDVKMKEKGDIPEGYSVSREKKERFSLILESASTNQTSMYLCASSWSRLVGTGSYEQYFGPGTRLTVT.

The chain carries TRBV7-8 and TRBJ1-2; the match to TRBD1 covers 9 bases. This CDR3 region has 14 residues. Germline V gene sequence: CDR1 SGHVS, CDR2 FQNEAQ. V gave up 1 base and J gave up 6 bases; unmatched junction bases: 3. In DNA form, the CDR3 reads TGTGCCAGCAGCTTAGGGGGACAGGGTAATGGCTACACCTTC. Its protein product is CASSLGGQGNGYTF.

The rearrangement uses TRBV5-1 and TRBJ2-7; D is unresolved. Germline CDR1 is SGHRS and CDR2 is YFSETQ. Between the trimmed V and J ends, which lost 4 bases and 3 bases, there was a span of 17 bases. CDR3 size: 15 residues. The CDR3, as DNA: TGCGCCAGCAGCGCTGACACCACCTTCAACTACGAGCAGTACTTC. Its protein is CASSADTTFNYEQYF.

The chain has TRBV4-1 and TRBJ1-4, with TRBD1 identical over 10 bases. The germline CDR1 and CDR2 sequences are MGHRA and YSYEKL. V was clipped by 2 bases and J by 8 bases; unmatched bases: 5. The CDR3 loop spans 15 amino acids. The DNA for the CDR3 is TGCGCCAGCAGCCAAACCGGGACAGGGGTCGAAAAACTGTTTTTT. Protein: CASSQTGTGVEKLFF.

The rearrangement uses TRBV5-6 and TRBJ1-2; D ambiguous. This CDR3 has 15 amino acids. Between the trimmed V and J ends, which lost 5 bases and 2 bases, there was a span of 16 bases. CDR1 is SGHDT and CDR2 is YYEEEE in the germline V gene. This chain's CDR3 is CASRLSLAGNYGYTF. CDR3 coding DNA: TGTGCCAGCAGGCTCTCTCTGGCGGGAAACTATGGCTACACCTTC. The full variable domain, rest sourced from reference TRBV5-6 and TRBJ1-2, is DAGVTQSPTHLIKTRGQQVTLRCSPKSGHDTVSWYQQALGQGPQFIFQYYEEEERQRGNFPDRFSGHQFPNYSSELNVNALLLGDSALYLCASRLSLAGNYGYTFGSGTRLTVV.

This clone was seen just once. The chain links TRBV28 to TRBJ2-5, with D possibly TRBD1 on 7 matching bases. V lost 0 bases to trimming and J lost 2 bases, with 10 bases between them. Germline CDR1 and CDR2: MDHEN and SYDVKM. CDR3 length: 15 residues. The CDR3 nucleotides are TGTGCCAGCAGTTTATGGGGGGGACAGCAAGAGACCCAGTACTTC. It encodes CASSLWGGQQETQYF.

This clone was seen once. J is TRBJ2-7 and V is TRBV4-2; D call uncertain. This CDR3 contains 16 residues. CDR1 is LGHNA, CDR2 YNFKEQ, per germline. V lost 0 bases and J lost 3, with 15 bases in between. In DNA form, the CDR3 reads TGTGCCAGCAGCCAAGATAACTCCCTCCCGAACTACGAGCAGTACTTC. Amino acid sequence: CASSQDNSLPNYEQYF.

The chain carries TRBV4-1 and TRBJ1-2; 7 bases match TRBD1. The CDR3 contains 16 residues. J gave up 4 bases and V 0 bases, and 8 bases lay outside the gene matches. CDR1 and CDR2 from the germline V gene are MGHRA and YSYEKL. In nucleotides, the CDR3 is TGCGCCAGCAGCCAAGAAACTTTAGACAGGGCCTATGGCTACACCTTC. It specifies CASSQETLDRAYGYTF.

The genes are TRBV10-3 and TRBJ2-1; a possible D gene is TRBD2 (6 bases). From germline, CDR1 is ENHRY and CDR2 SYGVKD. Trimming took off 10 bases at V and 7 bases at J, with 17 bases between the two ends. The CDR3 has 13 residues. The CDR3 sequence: CATSGPGRNEQFF. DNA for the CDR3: TGTGCCACCTCAGGCCCAGGGAGGAATGAGCAGTTCTTC.

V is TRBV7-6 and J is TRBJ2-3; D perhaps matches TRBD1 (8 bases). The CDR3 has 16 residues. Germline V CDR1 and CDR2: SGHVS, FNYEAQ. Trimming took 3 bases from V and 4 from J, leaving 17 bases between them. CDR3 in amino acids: CASSFGGQGASDTQYF. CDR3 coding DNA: TGTGCCAGCAGCTTCGGGGGGCAGGGGGCTTCAGATACGCAGTATTTT. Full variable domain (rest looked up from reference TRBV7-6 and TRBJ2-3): GAGVSQSPRYKVTKRGQDVALRCDPISGHVSLYWYRQALGQGPEFLTYFNYEAQQDKSGLPNDRFSAERPEGSISTLTIQRTEQRDSAMYRCASSFGGQGASDTQYFGPGTRLTVL.

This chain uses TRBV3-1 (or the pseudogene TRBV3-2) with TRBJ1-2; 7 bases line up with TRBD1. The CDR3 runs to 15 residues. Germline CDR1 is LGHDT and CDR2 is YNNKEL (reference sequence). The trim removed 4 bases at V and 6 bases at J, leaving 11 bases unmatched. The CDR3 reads CASSPTDDRVNGYTF. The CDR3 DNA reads TGTGCCAGCAGCCCAACAGACGACAGGGTGAATGGCTACACCTTC.

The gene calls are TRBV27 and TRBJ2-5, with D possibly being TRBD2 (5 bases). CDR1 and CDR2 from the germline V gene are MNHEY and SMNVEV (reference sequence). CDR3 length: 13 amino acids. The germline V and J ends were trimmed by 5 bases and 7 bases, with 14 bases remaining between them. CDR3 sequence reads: CASSSGLEGTQYF. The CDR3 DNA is TGTGCCAGCAGTAGTGGACTCGAAGGGACCCAGTACTTC.

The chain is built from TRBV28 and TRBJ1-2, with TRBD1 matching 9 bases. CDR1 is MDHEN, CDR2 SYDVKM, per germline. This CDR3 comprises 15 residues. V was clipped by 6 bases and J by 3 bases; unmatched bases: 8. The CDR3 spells CASSSQGAGDYGYTF. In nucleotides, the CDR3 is TGTGCCAGCAGCTCACAGGGGGCCGGGGACTATGGCTACACCTTC.

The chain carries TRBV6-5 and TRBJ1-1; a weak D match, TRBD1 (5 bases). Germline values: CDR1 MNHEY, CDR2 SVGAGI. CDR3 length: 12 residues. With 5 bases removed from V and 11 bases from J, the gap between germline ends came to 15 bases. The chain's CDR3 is CASSPTVGGAFF. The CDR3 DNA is TGTGCCAGCAGTCCGACGGTGGGGGGGGCTTTCTTT.

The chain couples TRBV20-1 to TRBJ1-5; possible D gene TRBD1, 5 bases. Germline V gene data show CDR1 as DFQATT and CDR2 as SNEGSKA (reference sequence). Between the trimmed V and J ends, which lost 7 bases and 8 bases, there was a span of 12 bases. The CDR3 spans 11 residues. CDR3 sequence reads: CSVAQGEPQHF. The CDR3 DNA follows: TGCAGTGTGGCTCAAGGGGAGCCCCAGCATTTT.

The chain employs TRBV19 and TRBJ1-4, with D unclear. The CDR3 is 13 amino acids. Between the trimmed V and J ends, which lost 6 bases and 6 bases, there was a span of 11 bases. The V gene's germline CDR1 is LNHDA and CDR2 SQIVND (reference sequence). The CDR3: CASRTVFDEKLFF. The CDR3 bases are TGTGCCAGTAGAACAGTCTTTGATGAAAAACTGTTTTTT.

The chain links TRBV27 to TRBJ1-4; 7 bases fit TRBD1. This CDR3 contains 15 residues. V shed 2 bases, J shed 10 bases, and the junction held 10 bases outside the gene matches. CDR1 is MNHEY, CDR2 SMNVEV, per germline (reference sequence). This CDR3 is CASSLRGDRAVKLFF. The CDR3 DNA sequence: TGTGCCAGCAGTTTACGAGGAGACAGGGCGGTAAAACTGTTTTTT.

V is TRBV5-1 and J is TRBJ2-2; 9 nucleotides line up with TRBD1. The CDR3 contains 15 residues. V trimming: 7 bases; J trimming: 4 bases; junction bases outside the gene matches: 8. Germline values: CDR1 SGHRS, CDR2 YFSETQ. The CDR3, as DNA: TGCGCCAGCCAAGAGGGGACAGGGAGCACCGGGGAGCTGTTTTTT. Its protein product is CASQEGTGSTGELFF.